The 32 T cell receptor beta chains below come from one sample, sequenced in a study of CD8 T cells in Susac syndrome. Random hexamers served to reverse transcribe about 0.45 to 1 ug RNA. TCRdb reprocessed the immunoSEQ multiplex PCR reads via MiXCR and lists one record per CDR3 protein. In the table there are some 58,000 distinct CDR3 sequences, more than 85% of which are singletons. The material sequenced was CD8+ T cells from PBMCs. These receptors came from a human donor with Susac syndrome.

CDR3 sequence: CASSPTDGSYGYTF. The CDR3 nucleotides read TGTGCCAGCTCACCAACTGACGGAAGTTATGGCTACACCTTC. This rearrangement joins TRBV18 to TRBJ1-2; D gene unclear. The CDR3 has 14 amino acids. From germline, CDR1 is KGHSH and CDR2 LQKENI. V lost 2 bases and J 5 bases, leaving 12 bases between the germline ends.

This chain's CDR3 is CASSHEEENTEAFF. CDR3 bases: TGTGCCAGCAGCCACGAAGAGGAGAACACTGAAGCTTTCTTT. This rearrangement joins TRBV3-1 to TRBJ1-1, with D unclear. Trimming took 3 bases from V and 1 from J, leaving 9 bases between them. From germline, CDR1 is LGHDT and CDR2 YNNKEL (reference sequence). The CDR3 runs to 14 residues.

V usage is TRBV7-6 and J usage is TRBJ2-7, with TRBD2 as a possible D gene (6 bases). This CDR3 region has 13 residues. From germline, CDR1 is SGHVS and CDR2 FNYEAQ. Trimming left V 5 bases short and J 4 bases short, with 12 bases between. CDR3 residues: CASSPSAGYEQYF. CDR3 in DNA: TGTGCCAGCAGCCCCAGCGCGGGATACGAGCAGTACTTC.

This clonotype was picked up one time. The J gene is TRBJ2-3, the V gene TRBV9; D unclear. The CDR3 loop spans 15 amino acids. Germline V lookup: CDR1 SGDLS, CDR2 YYNGEE. Trimming pared 0 bases from V and 6 bases from J, leaving 14 bases between. The chain's CDR3 is CASSVEAERKDTQYF. For the CDR3, the DNA is TGTGCCAGCAGCGTAGAGGCAGAACGGAAGGATACGCAGTATTTT.

The chain employs TRBV6-5 and TRBJ2-5; tentatively, D is TRBD2 (5 bases). Germline assignment: CDR1 MNHEY and CDR2 SVGAGI. This CDR3 is 12 amino acids long. V gave up 7 bases and J gave up 1 base, with 7 bases separating them. The CDR3 DNA follows: TGTGCCAGCACCGGACTCCAAGAGACCCAGTACTTC. The encoded protein is CASTGLQETQYF.

The rearrangement uses TRBV29-1 and TRBJ1-2; no clear D gene. V lost 4 bases to trimming and J lost 3 bases, with 12 bases between them. The germline V gene has CDR1 SQVTM and CDR2 ANQGSEA. The CDR3 consists of 13 residues. CDR3 DNA: TGCAGCGTTGCTGGTGGACCGGACTATGGCTACACCTTC. Its translation is CSVAGGPDYGYTF.

The CDR3 coding sequence is TGTGCCAGCAGCGTAGAGGCAGATACCACTAGCACAGATACGCAGTATTTT. Translated: CASSVEADTTSTDTQYF. The V and J genes are TRBV9 and TRBJ2-3; D not certain. Trimming left V 0 bases short and J 0 bases short, with 14 bases between. The CDR3 extends over 17 amino acids. Per germline, CDR1 SGDLS and CDR2 YYNGEE. The full variable domain, with the rest looked up from reference TRBV9 and TRBJ2-3, is DSGVTQTPKHLITATGQRVTLRCSPRSGDLSVYWYQQSLDQGLQFLIQYYNGEERAKGNILERFSAQQFPDLHSELNLSSLELGDSALYFCASSVEADTTSTDTQYFGPGTRLTVL.

The chain has TRBV27 and TRBJ2-3; TRBD1 matches at 11 bases. V lost 0 bases to trimming and J lost 4 bases; unmatched junction nucleotides: 3. Looked up from germline, CDR1 is MNHEY and CDR2 is SMNVEV (reference sequence). The CDR3 loop spans 16 amino acids. The CDR3 protein is CASSLSRTGGPDTQYF. The CDR3 region has the DNA TGTGCCAGCAGTTTATCTAGGACAGGGGGCCCAGATACGCAGTATTTT.

The chain carries TRBV19 and TRBJ1-1; 7 bases fit TRBD1. Per the germline V gene, CDR1 is LNHDA and CDR2 is SQIVND (reference sequence). V lost 6 bases and J lost 5; bases outside the gene matches: 9. CDR3 length: 14 residues. The CDR3 nucleotides are TGTGCCAGTAGCCCTTCAGGGGGGGGTACTGAAGCTTTCTTT. Translation gives CASSPSGGGTEAFF.

The DNA of the CDR3 is TGTGCCAGCAGCCGTCGAAAAGGGATAGATTCACCCCTCCACTTT. This sequence encodes CASSRRKGIDSPLHF. The rearrangement joins TRBV5-6 to TRBJ1-6; D is ambiguous. Trimming shortened V by 4 bases and J by 8 bases, and 16 bases separated the two germline ends. Germline V gives CDR1 SGHDT, CDR2 YYEEEE. This CDR3 is 15 amino acids long.

V gene TRBV7-9 combines with J gene TRBJ1-1; D not certain. Deletions cut 7 bases from V and 0 bases from J, with 3 bases between. The CDR3 loop spans 11 amino acids. CDR1 is SEHNR and CDR2 is FQNEAQ in the germline V gene (reference sequence). CDR3 sequence reads: CASILNTEAFF. CDR3 in DNA: TGTGCCAGCATCTTGAACACTGAAGCTTTCTTT.

The rearrangement joins TRBV2 to TRBJ1-1; unclear D gene. From germline, CDR1 is SNHLY and CDR2 FYNNEI. V lost 6 bases to trimming and J lost 2 bases, with 16 bases between them. The CDR3 has 15 residues. As DNA, the CDR3 is TGTGCCAGCAGGAACAAAGGAGATAGAAACACTGAAGCTTTCTTT. This gives the protein CASRNKGDRNTEAFF.

The rearrangement links TRBV7-2 to TRBJ1-1, with a weak D call TRBD1 (6 bases). Deletions cut 5 bases from V and 4 bases from J, with 17 bases between. CDR3 length: 15 amino acids. CDR1 SGHTA and CDR2 FQGNSA come from the germline V gene. This chain's CDR3 is CASSSYRVGGTEAFF. As DNA, the CDR3 is TGTGCCAGCAGCAGCTACAGGGTAGGAGGCACTGAAGCTTTCTTT.

The chain recombines TRBV4-3 with TRBJ2-4, with D hard to call. The germline V gene has CDR1 LGHNA and CDR2 YSLEER. With 1 base removed from V and 0 bases from J, the gap between germline ends came to 13 bases. The CDR3 has 17 amino acids. CDR3: CASSQGSPVGAKNIQYF. Here the CDR3 DNA reads TGCGCCAGCAGCCAAGGGAGTCCGGTAGGAGCCAAAAACATTCAGTACTTC.

This chain uses TRBV20-1 with TRBJ2-2; 10 bases align to TRBD1. Germline trimming cut 5 bases from V and 5 bases from J; bases unmatched to any gene: 2. The CDR3 length is 13 residues. CDR1 DFQATT and CDR2 SNEGSKA come from the germline V gene (reference sequence). The DNA for the CDR3 is TGCAGTGCTTCGGACAGGGGGACCGGGGAGCTGTTTTTT. Its translation is CSASDRGTGELFF.

The rearrangement links TRBV3-1 to TRBJ2-3, with D maybe TRBD1 (6 bases). Trimming left V 6 bases short and J 3 bases short, with 10 bases between. The germline V gene has CDR1 LGHDT and CDR2 YNNKEL (reference sequence). CDR3 size: 13 residues. The CDR3 DNA sequence: TGTGCCAGCAGGGCAGGGGCTACAGATACGCAGTATTTT. The encoded protein is CASRAGATDTQYF.

V usage is TRBV29-1 and J usage is TRBJ1-2; D not certain. Trimming left V 1 base short and J 2 bases short, with 14 bases between. Germline assignment: CDR1 SQVTM and CDR2 ANQGSEA. The CDR3 consists of 15 residues. CDR3 coding DNA: TGCAGCGTTGAAGTATCCCAGGCGACAAACTATGGCTACACCTTC. This sequence encodes CSVEVSQATNYGYTF.

The chain uses TRBV19 and TRBJ1-1; D not certain. This CDR3 region has 14 residues. Trimming cost V 5 bases and J 1 base, with 11 bases left between them. Germline CDR1 LNHDA, CDR2 SQIVND (reference sequence). The CDR3 spells CASSLAETNTEAFF. CDR3 coding DNA: TGTGCCAGTAGTCTGGCGGAGACGAACACTGAAGCTTTCTTT.

V and J are TRBV13 and TRBJ1-5, with no clear D. The germline V and J ends were trimmed by 5 bases and 2 bases, with 10 bases remaining between them. Germline V gene lookup returns CDR1 PRHDT and CDR2 FYEKMQ (reference sequence). This CDR3 is 14 amino acids long. The CDR3 spells CASSEGKGNQPQHF. The DNA of the CDR3 is TGTGCCAGCAGCGAAGGGAAAGGCAATCAGCCCCAGCATTTT.

The chain employs TRBV28 and TRBJ2-3, with D tentatively TRBD1 (5 bases). Germline values: CDR1 MDHEN, CDR2 SYDVKM. The CDR3 is made up of 14 amino acids. Trimming took 6 bases from V and 2 from J, leaving 12 bases between them. CDR3 nucleotide sequence: TGTGCCAGCAGACCCTCGGACAACACAGATACGCAGTATTTT. This encodes CASRPSDNTDTQYF.

The V call is TRBV28, the J call TRBJ1-1; D is undetermined. The CDR3 has 12 amino acids. Germline lookup yields CDR1 MDHEN and CDR2 SYDVKM. V lost 3 bases and J lost 1, with 3 bases in between. CDR3 nucleotides: TGTGCCAGCAGTTTCCAGAACACTGAAGCTTTCTTT. It yields the protein CASSFQNTEAFF.

The V call is TRBV20-1, the J call TRBJ2-7; D unresolved. The CDR3 has 13 residues. V lost 0 bases, J lost 0 bases, and 6 bases lay in between. Germline CDR1 is DFQATT and CDR2 is SNEGSKA (reference sequence). The CDR3 sequence is CSAREASSYEQYF. In nucleotides, the CDR3 is TGCAGTGCTAGAGAGGCCAGCTCCTACGAGCAGTACTTC.

The V and J genes are TRBV30 and TRBJ2-3; D is possibly TRBD2 (5 bases). This CDR3 spans 15 amino acids. CDR1 is GTSNPN, CDR2 SVGIG, per germline (reference sequence). V dropped 1 base and J dropped 3 bases, with 14 bases sitting between them. The CDR3 bases are TGTGCCTGGAGTGAAACTAGTATTGGGACAGATACGCAGTATTTT. Translation: CAWSETSIGTDTQYF.

This clonotype is a singleton in its sample. The V call is TRBV4-1, the J call TRBJ2-7; D gene unclear. Between the trimmed V and J ends, which lost 0 bases and 0 bases, there was a span of 6 bases. This CDR3 region has 14 residues. Germline assignment: CDR1 MGHRA and CDR2 YSYEKL. CDR3 in amino acids: CASSQDRSSYEQYF. The CDR3 nucleotides are TGCGCCAGCAGCCAAGACAGGAGCTCCTACGAGCAGTACTTC.

The CDR3 sequence is CASSYEAAYYNEQFF. The CDR3, as DNA: TGTGCCAGCAGTTATGAGGCAGCGTATTACAATGAGCAGTTCTTC. The chain recombines TRBV6-5 with TRBJ2-1, with unresolved D. Trimming removed 3 bases from V and 4 bases from J, with 13 bases in between. Germline V gene lookup returns CDR1 MNHEY and CDR2 SVGAGI. The CDR3 sequence is 15 residues long.

This clonotype was observed a few times. This rearrangement joins TRBV4-1 to TRBJ2-7; a weak D match, TRBD1 (5 bases). V shed 2 bases and J shed 2 bases, with 10 bases lying between them. Per the germline V gene, CDR1 is MGHRA and CDR2 is YSYEKL. This CDR3 is 14 amino acids long. The CDR3 sequence: CASSQMDTTYEQYF. DNA for the CDR3: TGCGCCAGCAGCCAAATGGACACAACCTACGAGCAGTACTTC.

The rearrangement links TRBV9 to TRBJ1-2; D is unclear. The germline V gene has CDR1 SGDLS and CDR2 YYNGEE. The CDR3 totals 14 residues. V lost 6 bases to trimming and J lost 0 bases, with 12 bases between them. The CDR3 DNA is TGTGCCAGCAAAAGAAGTTCCTCTAACTATGGCTACACCTTC. Its protein product is CASKRSSSNYGYTF.

The chain joins TRBV3-1 to TRBJ2-4; D may match TRBD1 or TRBD2 (6 bases each). This CDR3 is built from 17 residues. The V end was cut by 3 bases, the J end by 1 base, with 16 bases between. From germline, CDR1 is LGHDT and CDR2 YNNKEL (reference sequence). The chain's CDR3 is CASSHGGGPLAKNIQYF. DNA for the CDR3: TGTGCCAGCAGCCACGGAGGGGGGCCTCTGGCCAAAAACATTCAGTACTTC.

The chain couples TRBV12-3 or TRBV12-4 to TRBJ2-5; no clear D. This CDR3 has 15 residues. V was shortened by 8 bases and J by 0 bases, with 16 bases between the two germline ends. The CDR3: CASPHRATYQETQYF. CDR3 DNA: TGTGCCAGCCCACATAGGGCCACTTACCAAGAGACCCAGTACTTC.

CDR3 DNA: TGCAGTGCCAAAGATGTGCGACACAGCTCCTACGAGCAGTACTTC. Translated: CSAKDVRHSSYEQYF. The rearrangement uses TRBV20-1 and TRBJ2-7; D uncertain. V lost 6 bases, J lost 0 bases, and 18 bases lay in between. The CDR3 sequence is 15 residues long. Germline CDR1 DFQATT, CDR2 SNEGSKA (reference sequence).

The chain has TRBV6-2 or TRBV6-3 and TRBJ2-1; 9 nucleotides align to TRBD2. Looked up from germline, CDR1 is MNHEY and CDR2 is SVGEGT. The CDR3 has 16 amino acids. J was trimmed by 5 bases and V by 0 bases; bases with no gene match: 5. The CDR3 nucleotides read TGTGCCAGCAGTTACTCCTGGCGGGGGGGAAACAATGAGCAGTTCTTC. Residues: CASSYSWRGGNNEQFF.

The chain combines TRBV6-5 with TRBJ1-2; 7 bases agree with TRBD1. V shed 0 bases and J 4 bases; nucleotides not matched to a gene: 2. The germline V gene has CDR1 MNHEY and CDR2 SVGAGI. The CDR3 loop spans 14 amino acids. The CDR3 protein is CASSYSRTGYGYTF. CDR3 nucleotides: TGTGCCAGCAGTTACTCCCGGACAGGCTATGGCTACACCTTC.